A single sample is the source of the 15 T cell receptor beta chains below, sequenced in a study of blood T cell repertoires in COVID-19. Clones were read by immunoSEQ multiplex PCR, and TCRdb kept only the in-frame ones, dropping some. This sample has almost 500,000 clones; about 88% occur once, and the top ten carry under 9.5%. Sequencing used PBMCs or T cells enriched from blood (not recorded which). The source of these receptors is a woman aged 55-69 years who had recovered from COVID-19.

The chain links TRBV7-8 to TRBJ2-3; TRBD1 agrees at 9 bases. This CDR3 is built from 15 residues. CDR1 and CDR2 (germline): SGHVS, FQNEAQ. The V gene end was trimmed by 6 bases and the J gene end by 6 bases; junction bases not matched to a gene: 10. The CDR3 region has the DNA TGTGCCAGCAGGGTTGACAGGGGGGATTGGGATACGCAGTATTTT. This encodes CASRVDRGDWDTQYF.

V usage is TRBV6-6 and J usage is TRBJ2-7; D is unresolved. V lost 6 bases and J lost 4, with 10 bases in between. CDR1 is MNHNY and CDR2 is SVGAGI in the germline V gene (reference sequence). The CDR3 totals 12 residues. CDR3 nucleotide sequence: TGTGCCAGCAGAGCCATGAGTTACGAGCAGTACTTC. This codes for CASRAMSYEQYF.

The CDR3, as DNA: TGTGCCAGCAGGGGGGGATTAAACACCGGGGAGCTGTTTTTT. It codes for CASRGGLNTGELFF. The J gene is TRBJ2-2, the V gene TRBV6-4; a weak D match, TRBD2 (6 bases). This CDR3 has 14 residues. Germline V CDR1 and CDR2: MRHNA, SNTAGT. V dropped 6 bases and J dropped 2 bases, with 10 bases sitting between them.

The CDR3 here is CASSLTAGKTEAFF. CDR3 sequence (DNA): TGCGCCAGCAGCTTAACGGCAGGGAAGACTGAAGCTTTCTTT. The chain employs TRBV5-1 and TRBJ1-1; the D gene is possibly TRBD1 (5 bases). V was clipped by 2 bases and J by 5 bases, with 13 bases between them. The CDR3 contains 14 residues. Germline values: CDR1 SGHRS, CDR2 YFSETQ.

The CDR3 sequence is CAISVSGALYNEQFF. The CDR3 region has the DNA TGTGCCATCAGTGTTTCAGGGGCCCTCTACAATGAGCAGTTCTTC. V is TRBV10-3 and J is TRBJ2-1, with a possible D match to TRBD1 (6 bases). V lost 4 bases and J 3 bases, leaving 13 bases between the germline ends. Germline loops: CDR1 ENHRY, CDR2 SYGVKD. The CDR3 extends over 15 amino acids.

The chain carries TRBV2 and TRBJ1-1; no reliable D call. Trimming stripped 5 bases from V and 11 bases from J, with 12 bases between. Germline V gene data show CDR1 as SNHLY and CDR2 as FYNNEI. CDR3 length: 11 amino acids. The CDR3 region is CASSNTDLAFF. The CDR3 DNA reads as TGTGCCAGCAGTAATACAGATTTGGCTTTCTTT.

On this clone: It may be a read error: a sequence one base away is much more abundant. The chain recombines TRBV7-9 with TRBJ2-7, with 7 positions matching TRBD1. CDR1 is SEHNR, CDR2 FQNEAQ, per germline (reference sequence). The CDR3 loop spans 12 amino acids. With V trimmed by 4 bases and J by 5 bases, 2 bases remained unmatched. This chain's CDR3 is CASSSTGNEQYF. The CDR3 DNA reads as TGTGCCAGCAGCTCGACAGGGAACGAGCAGTACTTC.

The J gene is TRBJ1-5, the V gene TRBV19; a possible D gene is TRBD1 (6 bases). The germline CDR1 and CDR2 sequences are LNHDA and SQIVND (reference sequence). The ends were cut back, 5 bases at V and 4 bases at J, with 18 bases in the middle. This CDR3 has 16 residues. CDR3 DNA sequence: TGTGCCAGTAGTCCGCGGACAGTTTCGTCTAATCAGCCCCAGCATTTT. Amino acids: CASSPRTVSSNQPQHF. Combining the CDR3 with reference TRBV19 and TRBJ1-5 gives the whole variable domain DGGITQSPKYLFRKEGQNVTLSCEQNLNHDAMYWYRQDPGQGLRLIYYSQIVNDFQKGDIAEGYSVSREKKESFPLTVTSAQKNPTAFYLCASSPRTVSSNQPQHFGDGTRLSIL.

The chain employs TRBV3-1 (or the pseudogene TRBV3-2) and TRBJ2-1, with TRBD1 matching 7 bases. With V trimmed by 0 bases and J by 8 bases, 4 bases remained unmatched. Germline V gives CDR1 LGHDT, CDR2 YNNKEL (reference sequence). The CDR3 length is 14 residues. The CDR3 region has the DNA TGTGCCAGCAGCCAAGAGACAGGGAGTTATGAGCAGTTCTTC. As protein: CASSQETGSYEQFF.

CDR3 bases: TGTGCCAGCAGTTTCGGAGGGGATGGCTACACCTTC. This encodes CASSFGGDGYTF. The V call is TRBV12-3 or TRBV12-4, the J call TRBJ1-2; TRBD1 is a possible D gene (5 bases). CDR3 size: 12 residues. V was shortened by 3 bases and J by 6 bases, with 8 bases between the two germline ends.

The chain couples TRBV3-1 (or the pseudogene TRBV3-2) to TRBJ2-7; D gene ambiguous. CDR1 and CDR2 from the germline V gene are LGHDT and YNNKEL (reference sequence). V gave up 0 bases and J gave up 3 bases, with 9 bases separating them. The length of the CDR3 is 14 residues. CDR3 loop: CASSQDVRIYEQYV. For the CDR3, the DNA is TGTGCCAGCAGCCAAGATGTCAGGATCTACGAGCAGTACGTC.

The rearrangement links TRBV7-6 to TRBJ1-3; D unclear. V lost 1 base and J lost 4, with 5 bases in between. Germline V gene sequence: CDR1 SGHVS, CDR2 FNYEAQ. This CDR3 has 13 residues. The CDR3 region has the DNA TGTGCCAGCAGCTTAGACCTAGGAAACACCATATATTTT. As protein: CASSLDLGNTIYF.

This chain joins TRBV7-9 and TRBJ1-2, with D unresolved. This CDR3 is 13 amino acids long. Germline V CDR1 and CDR2: SEHNR, FQNEAQ (reference sequence). Trimming cost V 1 base and J 6 bases, with 9 bases left between them. The CDR3 reads CASSLESVNGYTF. CDR3 in DNA: TGTGCCAGCAGCTTAGAGTCAGTGAATGGCTACACCTTC.

This chain's CDR3 is CATSEGVATNEKLFF. CDR3 bases: TGTGCCACCAGTGAAGGGGTGGCAACTAATGAAAAACTGTTTTTT. The chain carries TRBV24-1 and TRBJ1-4; possibly TRBD1 for D (5 bases). The CDR3 loop spans 15 amino acids. The germline CDR1 and CDR2 sequences are KGHDR and SFDVKD. The V end lost 4 bases, the J end lost 0 bases, and 8 bases lay between the germline ends.

This sequence joins TRBV27 and TRBJ2-3, with 16 positions matching TRBD2. There are 18 residues in the CDR3. V shed 5 bases and J 3 bases; nucleotides not matched to a gene: 8. Per germline, CDR1 MNHEY and CDR2 SMNVEV (reference sequence). The CDR3: CASSKGLAGGRLTDTQYF. The DNA for the CDR3 is TGTGCCAGCAGTAAGGGACTAGCGGGGGGGCGGTTAACAGATACGCAGTATTTT.